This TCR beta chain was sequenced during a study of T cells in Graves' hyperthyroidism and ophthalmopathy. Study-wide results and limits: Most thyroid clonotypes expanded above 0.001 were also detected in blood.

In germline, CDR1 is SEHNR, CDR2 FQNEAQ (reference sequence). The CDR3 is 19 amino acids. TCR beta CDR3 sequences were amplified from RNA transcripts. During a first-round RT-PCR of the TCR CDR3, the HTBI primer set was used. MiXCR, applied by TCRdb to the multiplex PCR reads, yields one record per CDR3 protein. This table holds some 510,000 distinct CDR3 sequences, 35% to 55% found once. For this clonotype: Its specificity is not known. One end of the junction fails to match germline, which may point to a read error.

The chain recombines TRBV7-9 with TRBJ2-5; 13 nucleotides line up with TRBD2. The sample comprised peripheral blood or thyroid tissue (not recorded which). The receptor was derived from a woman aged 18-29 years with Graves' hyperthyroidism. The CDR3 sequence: CASSHPGGTSGKNQGTQYF. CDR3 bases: TGTGCCAGCAGCCACCCGGGCGGGACTAGCGGGAAGAACCAAGGGACCCAGTACTTC.